The entry below gives a single T cell receptor (beta chain) sequence along with its context. The data stem from a study of cytomegalovirus exposure and HLA in healthy donors. The CDR3 runs 16 residues. CDR1 is SGDLS and CDR2 is YYNGEE in the germline V gene. Losses at the gene ends were 4 bases for V and 8 bases for J; bases not matched to a gene: 11. Assay used: immunoSEQ multiplex PCR; TCRdb lists only in-frame clones, some missing. The data hold 180,000 or so clones, with around 84% observed a single time. This chain joins TRBV9 and TRBJ2-1; 11 bases fit TRBD2. The sample comprised PBMCs. The TCR sequence derives from a woman under 40 in good health and CMV-seropositive. As DNA, the CDR3 is TGTGCCAGCAGCCCCCCCACTAGCGGGAGTTGGGATGAGCAGTTCTTC. It codes for CASSPPTSGSWDEQFF.